This TCR beta chain was captured by sequencing in a study of Ad26.COV2.S vaccination and SARS-CoV-2 variants. Study at large: Within the COV1001 Ad26.COV2.S trial arm, the donor was enrolled. Ad26.COV2.S given intramuscularly, once or twice 56 days apart. General study results and limits: Total T cell responses were possibly underestimated by TCR breadth and depth analyses. Reportedly, after vaccination the spike-specific CD8+ and CD4+ T cell responses displayed substantial breadth.

TCRdb's table, derived via immunoSEQ multiplex PCR, lists solely in-frame clones and lacks some. The repertoire holds more than 300,000 clones, with 86% as singletons. Treatment meaning: some 20 received Ad26.COV2.S at low or high dose, single or two shots; 5 received placebo; per-sample allocation not given. Sampling occurred on day 63 after the first vaccine or placebo injection. Of note for this clone: The antigen is undetermined.

The trim removed 5 bases at V and 8 bases at J, leaving 14 bases unmatched. The CDR3 totals 15 residues. CDR1 is SGHTA, CDR2 FQGNSA, per germline. The J gene is TRBJ2-7, the V gene TRBV7-2; 8 nucleotides line up with TRBD1. Sequencing used peripheral blood, obtained in a trial of Ad26.COV2.S vaccine versus placebo. This clonotype originated in a person aged 18-60 years who received the Ad26.COV2.S COVID-19 vaccine or a placebo. CDR3 protein: CASSNRQGPTLKQYF. The CDR3 nucleotides are TGTGCCAGCAGCAATCGACAGGGGCCCACTCTAAAGCAGTACTTC.